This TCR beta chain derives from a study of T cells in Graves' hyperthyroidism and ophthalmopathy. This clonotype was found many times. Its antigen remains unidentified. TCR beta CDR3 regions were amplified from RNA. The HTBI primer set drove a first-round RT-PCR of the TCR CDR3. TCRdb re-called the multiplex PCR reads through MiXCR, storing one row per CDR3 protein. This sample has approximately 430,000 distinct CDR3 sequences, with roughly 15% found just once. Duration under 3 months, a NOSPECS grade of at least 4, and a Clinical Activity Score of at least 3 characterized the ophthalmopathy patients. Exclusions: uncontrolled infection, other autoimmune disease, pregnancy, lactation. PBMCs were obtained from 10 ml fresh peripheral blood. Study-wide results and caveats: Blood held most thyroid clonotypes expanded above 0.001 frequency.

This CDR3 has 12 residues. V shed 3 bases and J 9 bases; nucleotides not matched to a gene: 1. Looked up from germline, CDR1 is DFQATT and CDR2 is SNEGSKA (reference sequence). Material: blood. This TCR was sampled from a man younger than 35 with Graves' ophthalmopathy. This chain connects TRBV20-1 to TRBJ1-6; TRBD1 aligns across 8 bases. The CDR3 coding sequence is TGCAGTGCTAGGGACAGGGTTTCACCCCTCCACTTT. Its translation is CSARDRVSPLHF.